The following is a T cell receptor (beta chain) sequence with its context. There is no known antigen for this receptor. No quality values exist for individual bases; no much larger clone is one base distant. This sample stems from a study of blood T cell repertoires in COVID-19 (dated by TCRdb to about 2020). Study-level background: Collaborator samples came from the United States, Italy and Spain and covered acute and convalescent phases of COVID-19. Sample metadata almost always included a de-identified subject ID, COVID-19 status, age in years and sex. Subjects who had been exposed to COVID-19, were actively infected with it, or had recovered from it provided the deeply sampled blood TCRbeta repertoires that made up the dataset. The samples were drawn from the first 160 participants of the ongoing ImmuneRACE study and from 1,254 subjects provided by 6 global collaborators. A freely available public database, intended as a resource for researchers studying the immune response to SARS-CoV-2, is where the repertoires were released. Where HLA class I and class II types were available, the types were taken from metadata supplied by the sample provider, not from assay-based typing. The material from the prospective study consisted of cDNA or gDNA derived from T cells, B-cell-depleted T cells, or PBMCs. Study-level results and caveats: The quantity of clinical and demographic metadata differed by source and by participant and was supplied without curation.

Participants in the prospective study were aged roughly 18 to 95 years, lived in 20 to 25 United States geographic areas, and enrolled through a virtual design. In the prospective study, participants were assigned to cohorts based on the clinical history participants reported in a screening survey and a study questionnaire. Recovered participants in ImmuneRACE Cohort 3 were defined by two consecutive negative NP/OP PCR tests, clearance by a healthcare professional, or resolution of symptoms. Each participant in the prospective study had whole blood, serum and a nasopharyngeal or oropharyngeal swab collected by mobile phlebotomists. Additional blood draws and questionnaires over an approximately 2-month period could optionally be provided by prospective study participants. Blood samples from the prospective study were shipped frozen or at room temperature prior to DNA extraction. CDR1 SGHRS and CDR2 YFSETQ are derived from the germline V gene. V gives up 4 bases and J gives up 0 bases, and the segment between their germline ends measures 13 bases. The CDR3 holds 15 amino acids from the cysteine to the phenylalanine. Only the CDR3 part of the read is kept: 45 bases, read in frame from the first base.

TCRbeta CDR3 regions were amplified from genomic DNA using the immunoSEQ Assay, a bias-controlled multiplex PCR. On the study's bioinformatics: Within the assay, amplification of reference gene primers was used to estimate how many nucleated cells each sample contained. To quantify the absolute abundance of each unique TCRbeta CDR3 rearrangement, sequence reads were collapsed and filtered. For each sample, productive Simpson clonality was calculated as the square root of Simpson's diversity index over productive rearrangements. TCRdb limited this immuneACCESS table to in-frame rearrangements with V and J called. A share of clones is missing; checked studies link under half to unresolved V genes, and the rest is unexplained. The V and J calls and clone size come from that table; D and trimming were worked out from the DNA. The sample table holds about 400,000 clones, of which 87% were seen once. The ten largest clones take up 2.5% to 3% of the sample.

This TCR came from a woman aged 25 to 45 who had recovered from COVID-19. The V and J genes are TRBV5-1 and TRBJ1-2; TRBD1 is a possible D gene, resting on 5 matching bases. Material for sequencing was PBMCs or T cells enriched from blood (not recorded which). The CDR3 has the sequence CASSHGQTANYGYTF. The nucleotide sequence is TGCGCCAGCAGCCACGGACAAACAGCTAACTATGGCTACACCTTC.